These 8 T cell receptor beta chains were all obtained from the same sample, sequenced in a study of naive and memory T cell subsets. Amplification of ligated cDNA took four PCR rounds with SP2 and nested alpha and beta constant primers. One entry per CDR3 protein, called by TCRdb with MiXCR from the 5' RACE reads. The sample shows around 56,000 distinct CDR3 sequences, 6.5% to 8.5% of them seen only once. TCR cDNA received a 3' ligated oligonucleotide that carried a UMI. These receptor sequences come from a female donor in good health.

This clonotype occurred a few times. The chain combines TRBV7-2 with TRBJ2-1, with 9 positions matching TRBD1. CDR1 is SGHTA, CDR2 FQGNSA, per germline. The CDR3 extends over 21 amino acids. With 4 bases clipped from V and 2 bases from J, the junction kept 21 bases outside the gene matches. The CDR3 is CASSSPNGTGKWGSAYNEQFF. DNA of the CDR3: TGTGCCAGCAGCTCACCGAACGGGACAGGGAAGTGGGGAAGTGCCTACAATGAGCAGTTCTTC.

The genes are TRBV7-2 and TRBJ2-5, with D unclear. Per the germline V gene, CDR1 is SGHTA and CDR2 is FQGNSA. CDR3 size: 14 residues. V shed 2 bases and J shed 1 base, with 8 bases lying between them. This CDR3 reads CASSLHRTQETQYF. The CDR3 DNA follows: TGTGCCAGCAGCTTACACCGTACCCAAGAGACCCAGTACTTC.

This clonotype was seen a few times. The rearrangement links TRBV7-2 to TRBJ2-6, with D perhaps matching TRBD1 or TRBD2 (5 bases each). With 3 bases removed from V and 1 base from J, the gap between germline ends came to 19 bases. Germline CDR1 is SGHTA and CDR2 is FQGNSA. This CDR3 is built from 19 residues. Here the CDR3 DNA reads TGTGCCAGCAGCTTGCCGCGAGGGGAAGTTAGGTCTGGGGCCAACGTCCTGACTTTC. Its protein is CASSLPRGEVRSGANVLTF.

This clonotype was counted between two and nine times. The rearrangement links TRBV7-3 to TRBJ2-1, with D hard to call. Trimming took off 6 bases at V and 2 bases at J, with 14 bases between the two ends. CDR1 and CDR2 (germline): SGHTA, FQGTGA. The CDR3 has 15 residues. The CDR3 sequence is CASRHESYPYNEQFF. The CDR3 bases are TGTGCCAGCAGGCATGAGTCTTACCCCTACAATGAGCAGTTCTTC.

This clonotype showed up many times. V and J are TRBV28 and TRBJ2-3, with a tentative D call TRBD2 (6 bases). The CDR3 runs to 12 residues. Germline V gives CDR1 MDHEN, CDR2 SYDVKM. V lost 11 bases and J 2 bases, leaving 11 bases between the germline ends. CDR3 region: CAAAGLTDTQYF. The CDR3 DNA reads as TGTGCCGCAGCGGGCCTCACAGATACGCAGTATTTT.

This clonotype has only a few counts. The rearrangement uses TRBV20-1 and TRBJ2-3; D possibly matches TRBD1 or TRBD2 (5 bases each). The CDR3 has 14 amino acids. The germline gives CDR1 DFQATT, CDR2 SNEGSKA (reference sequence). The V end was cut by 0 bases, the J end by 10 bases, with 17 bases between. This CDR3 reads CSARDSGLKTAQYF. The DNA of the CDR3 is TGCAGTGCTAGAGATTCCGGACTCAAGACAGCGCAGTATTTT.

By share, this clonotype ranks as medium-sized. The rearrangement joins TRBV29-1 to TRBJ1-1; D is unclear. The ends were cut back, 5 bases at V and 1 base at J, with 11 bases in the middle. The CDR3 sequence is 13 residues long. Germline loops: CDR1 SQVTM, CDR2 ANQGSEA. The CDR3 DNA reads as TGCAGCGTTTTTAGGACCGGGAACACTGAAGCTTTCTTT. Amino acids: CSVFRTGNTEAFF.

This clonotype has more than one count but fewer than ten. The chain recombines TRBV20-1 with TRBJ1-1; the D is unclear. There are 13 residues in the CDR3. CDR1 is DFQATT, CDR2 SNEGSKA, per germline (reference sequence). The V and J ends lost 5 bases and 1 base respectively, with 11 bases between them. The CDR3 nucleotides are TGCAGTGCTGCCGGGTCGTGGAACACTGAAGCTTTCTTT. Its translation: CSAAGSWNTEAFF.